Below are 7 T cell receptor beta chains sequenced from a single sample in a study of human T cells and chemical hapten exposure. Time point noted: patch test 2, 6 weeks after DPC sensitization. The treatment was: therapeutic diphenylcyclopropenone sensitization with weekly scalp DPC. TCRdb re-called the RACE reads through MiXCR, storing one row per CDR3 protein. The sample includes hundreds of thousands of distinct CDR3 sequences, about 6% of them seen just once. Sample: whole blood, taken in connection with sensitization to the hapten diphenylcyclopropenone (DPC). Receptors were obtained from a woman between 18 and 30 years old with alopecia areata. Some clones in this sample may be carry-over from other donors' samples.

This clonotype was seen at least ten times. The rearrangement links TRBV2 to TRBJ1-1, with TRBD1 identical over 7 bases. V dropped 5 bases and J dropped 4; count of bases not matched to a gene: 10. The CDR3 sequence is 15 residues long. CDR1 and CDR2 from the germline V gene are SNHLY and FYNNEI. Written as DNA, the CDR3 is TGTGCCAGCAGTCGGGAGGGTGCAGGGGGCACTGAAGCTTTCTTT. Its protein product is CASSREGAGGTEAFF.

At least ten counts were recorded for this clonotype. The rearrangement joins TRBV4-1 to TRBJ1-5, with no clear D. Germline lookup yields CDR1 MGHRA and CDR2 YSYEKL. V lost 3 bases, J lost 5 bases, and 14 bases lay in between. The CDR3 runs 15 residues. CDR3 loop: CASSHGTGFDQPQHF. CDR3 nucleotide sequence: TGCGCCAGCAGCCATGGCACGGGGTTCGATCAGCCCCAGCATTTT.

This clonotype was picked up many times. The rearrangement joins TRBV4-3 to TRBJ1-1; maybe TRBD1 (6 bases). The CDR3 runs 15 residues. CDR1 is LGHNA, CDR2 YSLEER, per germline. V was clipped by 4 bases and J by 4 bases, with 16 bases between them. CDR3 residues: CASSRSPGDGTEAFF. The CDR3 DNA reads TGCGCCAGCAGCCGCAGTCCAGGGGACGGCACTGAAGCTTTCTTT.

V gene TRBV12-3 or TRBV12-4 combines with J gene TRBJ1-5; D remains unclear. The CDR3 has 16 residues. V shed 2 bases and J shed 0 bases, with 11 bases lying between them. The CDR3 DNA sequence: TGTGCCAGCAGTTTAACGGACGGCAGTAGCAATCAGCCCCAGCATTTT. Residues: CASSLTDGSSNQPQHF.

This clonotype was picked up a small number of times. J is TRBJ2-2 and V is TRBV9, with 10 bases identical to TRBD1. Germline CDR1 SGDLS, CDR2 YYNGEE. Trimming at V came to 7 bases and at J to 7 bases, leaving 7 bases not matched to a gene. This CDR3 is 14 amino acids long. CDR3 region: CASSDRGPSGELFF. Here the CDR3 DNA reads TGTGCCAGCTCCGACAGGGGGCCTAGCGGGGAGCTGTTTTTT.

This clonotype came up a few times. The J gene is TRBJ1-6, the V gene TRBV7-2; D perhaps matches TRBD1 (5 bases). V was trimmed by 4 bases and J by 13 bases, leaving 17 bases between them. This CDR3 is 14 amino acids long. Germline CDR1 is SGHTA and CDR2 is FQGNSA. CDR3 sequence (DNA): TGTGCCAGCAGCTACGGGACGGCTATCCGGCCCCTCCACTTT. It specifies CASSYGTAIRPLHF.

J is TRBJ2-3 and V is TRBV10-3; 9 nucleotides agree with TRBD2. This CDR3 spans 17 amino acids. Germline V CDR1 and CDR2: ENHRY, SYGVKD. J lost 3 bases, V lost 6 bases, and 13 bases had no gene match. CDR3 region: CAIRRSGGGGITDTQYF. The CDR3, as DNA: TGTGCCATCAGAAGGAGTGGCGGGGGGGGTATAACAGATACGCAGTATTTT.